The clone carrying this T cell receptor (beta chain) is medium-sized (0.01 to 0.1%) within its sample. TCR cDNA molecules each carried a unique molecular identifier. TCRdb analysed the 5' RACE reads with MiXCR anew, one entry per CDR3 protein. The data contain hundreds of distinct CDR3 sequences, approximately 34% of them singletons. Time point meaning: sample taken at primary tumor resection. Patients with untreated early-stage non-small cell lung cancer, numbering 72, were the donors. No cell sorting; template was whole RNA from tumor, lung tissue or PBMC. This CDR3 comprises 15 residues. Germline lookup yields CDR1 GTSNPN and CDR2 SVGIG (reference sequence). The germline V and J ends were trimmed by 0 bases and 6 bases, with 14 bases remaining between them. This sample was included in a study of spatial heterogeneity in lung cancer. Whole-study context: The count of detected beta-chain sequences consistently exceeded that of alpha-chain sequences.

The sequence came from a male donor with early-stage non-small cell lung cancer. The rearrangement links TRBV30 to TRBJ2-2; possibly TRBD2 for D (6 bases). The sample here was normal lung tissue next to the tumor, taken at surgery. Here the CDR3 DNA reads TGTGCCTGGAGTGTCGGGGGATCGGTCGCCGGGGAGCTGTTTTTT. Translation: CAWSVGGSVAGELFF.